This T cell receptor (beta chain) was identified during a study of shared clonotypes between healthy human individuals (dated by TCRdb to the early 2020s). Describing the broader study: Three men and two women, aged 18 to 49 years, made up the cohort. Per donor, three plates each were used for CD4 naive and CD4 memory, two for CD8 naive, and one for CD8 memory. Between about 0.8 and 9 billion PBMCs per donor were obtained by leukapheresis. The study deeply sequenced blood TCR repertoires of five healthy adults to estimate repertoire size and the extent of clonotype sharing between individuals. To increase sequencing depth and limit assay-specific biases, TCR repertoire library preparation and sequencing were carried out by different laboratories using diverse techniques.

Using the deep immunoSEQ assay, TCR CDR3 regions were amplified from genomic DNA by multiplex PCR. Extracted genomic DNA from each cell subset was distributed evenly across all wells of several immunoSEQ 96-well plates, and each plate was treated as a replicate. For sorted subsets, 150 to 250 ng of genomic DNA, equivalent to roughly 30,000 T cell genomes, went into each replicate PCR. Purified libraries were quantified with a Qubit 3.0 fluorometer, sized on a Bioanalyzer 2100, and re-quantified with the KAPA Library Quantification kit. Every immunoSEQ 96-well plate was sequenced on a separate single-read 150-cycle Illumina NextSeq 550 flow cell. As for how the authors treated the data: Because only junctional sequences without quality scores were contained in the immunoSEQ output, filtering matching that applied to full-length reads could not be performed. To assign V/J genes and CDR3, sequences were annotated against IMGT germline references using PyIR, a Python wrapper for IgBLAST v1.9. Reads with weak V/J assignments (E-value above 1e-6), missing CDR3, stop codons, out-of-frame junctions, or ambiguous translated residues were removed. V3J clonotypes were defined as sequences sharing the same inferred V gene, J gene, and CDR3 amino acid sequence. The percentage overlap between two repertoires was calculated by dividing the number of shared unique clonotypes by the size of the smaller repertoire. Repertoire richness was assessed with RTK rarefaction, the Chao1 estimator, and Recon v2.1 estimates of unobserved clonotypes. Generation probabilities for all TCRbeta clonotypes obtained by the gDNA method from several donors were computed using OLGA. TCRdb obtained this table from immuneACCESS and retained in-frame rearrangements with V and J assigned. These tables miss some clones; where compared with another copy, unresolved V genes account for less than half of the shortfall, and the remainder is unexplained. V and J calls and clone size come straight from that table; D and trimming were deduced from the DNA. The sample has approximately 980,000 clones on record, roughly 72% of them singletons. The ten largest account for about 1.5% of the sample.

Paper-wide results and their limitations: Around 5.4% of naive CD4, 3.5% of naive CD8, approximately 2.2% of memory CD4, and more than 0.35% of memory CD8 clonotypes were shared across a few donors. The genetic and exposure-history diversity represented was limited by the small number of donors. Estimated clonotype richness was generally larger for naive than for memory subsets. Pairwise subsampling led to the expectation that sequencing depth would affect the degree of clonotype sharing among donors. Rarefaction of sorted-subset datasets indicated incomplete sequencing despite the large sequencing depth. Compared with non-shared clonotypes, the clonotypes found in all four sorted-subset donors had higher generation probabilities. Sampling was restricted to blood, and TCR repertoires in tissue are likely to differ from TCR repertoires in blood.

The donors were healthy, HIV-negative adults who had no recently reported acute infections or vaccinations. Every donor was a Caucasian adult residing in Nashville, Tennessee, USA. CD4+ T cells were enriched by magnetic negative selection; naive cells were then positively selected on CD45RA, and the negative fraction formed the memory subset. Blood was collected by leukapheresis, and PBMCs were isolated by Ficoll-Histopaque density gradient centrifugation and then cryopreserved in liquid nitrogen vapor phase. Analytical flow cytometry was used to check the purity and quantity of each magnetically sorted T cell population. Genomic DNA was isolated from each sorted fraction and quantified by UV absorbance on a Nanodrop 2000c. Taken from cysteine to phenylalanine, the CDR3 has 19 residues. The CDR3 DNA has 57 bases and is translated from base 1. Points on this clone: There is no known antigen for this receptor. No base quality information exists; no much larger clone differs at one position.

Sequencing was carried out using memory CD4+ T cells sorted from blood. Per the publication, the cell subset or site label means: CD45RA-negative fraction. The clonotype originates from a man aged 18 to 35 in good health. The chain employs TRBV21-1 and TRBJ2-2; the D segment call TRBD2 is taken from the table without a DNA check. TRBV21-1 is termed a pseudogene. The DNA reads as follows: TGTGCCAGCAGCGATACCGGGACTAGCGGGAGAATGGTGACCGGGGAGCTGTTTTTT. Translation gives CASSDTGTSGRMVTGELFF.